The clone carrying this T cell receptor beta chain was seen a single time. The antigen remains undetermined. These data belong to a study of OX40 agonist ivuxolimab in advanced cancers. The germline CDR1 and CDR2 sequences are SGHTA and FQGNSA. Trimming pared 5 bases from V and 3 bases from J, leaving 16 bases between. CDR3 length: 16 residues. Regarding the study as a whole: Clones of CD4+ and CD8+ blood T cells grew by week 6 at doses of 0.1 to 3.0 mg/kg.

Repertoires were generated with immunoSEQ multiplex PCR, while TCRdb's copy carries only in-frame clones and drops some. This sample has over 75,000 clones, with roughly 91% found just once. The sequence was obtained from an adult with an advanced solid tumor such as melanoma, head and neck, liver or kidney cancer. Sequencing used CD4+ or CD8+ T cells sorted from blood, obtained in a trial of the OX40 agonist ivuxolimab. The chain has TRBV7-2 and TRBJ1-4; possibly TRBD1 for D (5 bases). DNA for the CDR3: TGTGCCAGCAGCCGGGGGGGAACGCTGCCTAATGAAAAACTGTTTTTT. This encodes CASSRGGTLPNEKLFF.